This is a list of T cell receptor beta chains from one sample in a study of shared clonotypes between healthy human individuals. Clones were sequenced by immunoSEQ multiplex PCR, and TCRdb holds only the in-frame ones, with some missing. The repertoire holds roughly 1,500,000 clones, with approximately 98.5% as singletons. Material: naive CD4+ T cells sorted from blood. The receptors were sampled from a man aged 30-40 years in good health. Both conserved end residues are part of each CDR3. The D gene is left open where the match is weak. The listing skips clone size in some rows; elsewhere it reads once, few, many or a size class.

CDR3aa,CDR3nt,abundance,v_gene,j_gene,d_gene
CASSPGGQVGYNEQFF,TGCGCCAGCAGCCCCGGGGGACAGGTTGGTTACAATGAGCAGTTCTTC,NA,TRBV5-1,TRBJ2-1,TRBD1
CAISESLDNEQFF,TGTGCCATCAGTGAGTCACTTGACAATGAGCAGTTCTTC,once,TRBV10-3,TRBJ2-1,NA
CASSPYQPGRGNTIYF,TGTGCCAGCAGTCCTTATCAGCCAGGGAGAGGAAACACCATATATTTT,NA,TRBV28,TRBJ1-3,NA
CASSTRTSGETQYF,TGTGCCAGCAGTACCAGGACTAGCGGGGAGACCCAGTACTTC,NA,TRBV2,TRBJ2-5,TRBD2
CASSPGGNEQFF,TGTGCCAGCAGCCCGGGGGGCAATGAGCAGTTCTTC,NA,TRBV5-8,TRBJ2-1,TRBD2
CASSFPVRSSYEQYF,TGTGCCAGCAGTTTCCCCGTGCGTAGCTCCTACGAGCAGTACTTC,NA,TRBV28,TRBJ2-7,NA
CASTAVDTQYF,TGCGCCAGCACCGCGGTAGATACGCAGTATTTT,NA,TRBV10-2,TRBJ2-3,NA
CAISGQGMTGELFF,TGTGCCATCAGCGGACAGGGAATGACCGGGGAGCTGTTTTTT,NA,TRBV10-3,TRBJ2-2,TRBD1
CASSRDRGRGGELFF,TGTGCCAGCAGTCGGGACAGGGGGCGAGGCGGGGAGCTGTTTTTT,NA,TRBV7-8,TRBJ2-2,TRBD1
CASSQDYTEGLGYTF,TGTGCCAGCAGCCAAGATTATACAGAGGGTCTTGGCTACACCTTC,NA,TRBV4-2,TRBJ1-2,NA
CAISPGGGSQETQYF,TGTGCCATCAGTCCCGGGGGGGGCAGCCAAGAGACCCAGTACTTC,NA,TRBV10-3,TRBJ2-5,TRBD2